The clone carrying this T cell receptor (beta chain) was observed at least ten times. V shed 4 bases and J shed 3 bases, with 14 bases lying between them. Germline V gene data show CDR1 as SGHTA and CDR2 as FQGNSA. The CDR3 extends over 15 amino acids. Amplified TCR beta CDR3 regions derived from RNA transcripts. In the first-round RT-PCR of the TCR CDR3, the HTBI primer set was used. Using its own MiXCR run on the multiplex PCR reads, TCRdb lists one record per CDR3 protein. Of about 640,000 distinct CDR3 sequences in the sample, roughly 20% are singletons; the top ten hold 34%. The sample is drawn from a study of T cells in Graves' hyperthyroidism and ophthalmopathy.

V and J are TRBV7-2 and TRBJ2-3; D may be TRBD1 (6 bases). Material for sequencing was blood. The clonotype originates from a man aged 30-40 years with Graves' ophthalmopathy. The CDR3, as DNA: TGTGCCAGCAGCTCAACAGGGATGGGGACAGATACGCAGTATTTT. Amino acid sequence: CASSSTGMGTDTQYF. The full variable domain, its missing parts supplied by reference TRBV7-2 and TRBJ2-3, is GAGVSQSPSNKVTEKGKDVELRCDPISGHTALYWYRQSLGQGLEFLIYFQGNSAPDKSGLPSDRFSAERTGGSVSTLTIQRTQQEDSAVYLCASSSTGMGTDTQYFGPGTRLTVL.